These T cell receptor beta chains were read from a single sample in a study of T cell responses to AZD1222 COVID-19 vaccine. Using immunoSEQ multiplex PCR, the repertoire was profiled, and TCRdb retains in-frame clones only, with some absent. The data show about 110,000 clones, about 86% seen once. Material: peripheral blood, obtained on day 0 of AZD1222 vaccination. Receptors were obtained from an adult in good health. Each CDR3 is given with its conserved first and last residue.

>TRBJ2-1|TRBV19
CASSIGGVGTGAYNEQFF
>TRBJ2-2|TRBV11-2
CASSLGTTMTRGELFF
>TRBJ2-7|TRBV19
CASSDQPTEQYF
>TRBJ1-2|TRBV6-5
CASSYRMDRDYGYTF
>TRBJ2-2|TRBV5-1
CASSLAPVGTGELFF
>TRBJ2-2|TRBV5-4
CASSPGASGGPRTGELFF
>TRBJ1-5|TRBV28
CASRFRGLLRQPQHF
>TRBJ1-5|TRBV15
CATSRDRTGDGSNQPQHF
>TRBJ2-1|TRBV10-3
CAISETLNEQFF
>TRBJ1-1|TRBV4-1
CASSLRAGNIYTEAFF
>TRBJ1-4|TRBV6-5
CASSIRQGNEKLFF
>TRBJ1-5|TRBV19
CASSSRPGQGISNQPQHF
>TRBJ2-6|TRBV30
CAWTTLSGANVLTF
>TRBJ2-1|TRBV3-1/TRBV3-2
CASSRTGIVEQFF
>TRBJ1-5|TRBV7-9
CASSLDSNQPQHF
>TRBJ2-6|TRBV19
CASSTVGSGANVLTF
>TRBJ1-6|TRBV28
CASSFGGDPLHF
>TRBJ1-1|TRBV30
CAWSEDRVTEAFF
>TRBJ2-2|TRBV6-5
CASSDRATNTGELFF
>TRBJ2-2|TRBV19
CADSFTGELFF
>TRBJ2-3|TRBV5-6
CASSPGTSGGTDTQYF
>TRBJ1-5|TRBV18
CASSPPEQPQHF
>TRBJ1-2|TRBV7-9
CASSPAGNYGYTF
>TRBJ1-1|TRBV7-6
CASSFLSQGPTEAFF
>TRBJ1-2|TRBV10-1
CASSEQGVNYGYTF
>TRBJ2-7|TRBV29-1
CSVTGSLHEQYF
>TRBJ1-2|TRBV30
CAWSVLRTGYGYTF
>TRBJ1-3|TRBV29-1
CSVGEASGNTIYF
>TRBJ2-3|TRBV30
CAWSAMGGRGDTQYF
>TRBJ1-4|TRBV19
CASSNRGRGTNEKLFF
>TRBJ1-2|TRBV6-5
CASTPFEGTNYGYTF
>TRBJ2-1|TRBV4-1
CASSHARTTRNEQFF
>TRBJ1-2|TRBV5-5
CASSFQAYYGYTF
>TRBJ1-2|TRBV6-2/TRBV6-3
CASSYPLRNYGYTF
>TRBJ1-3|TRBV3-1/TRBV3-2
CASSRGTGGAGGSSGNTIYF
>TRBJ1-6|TRBV28
CASSTTDSPLHF
>TRBJ2-7|TRBV11-3
CASSLERGQRSSYEQYF
>TRBJ1-3|TRBV6-6
CASSPGWGHSNSGNTIYF
>TRBJ2-1|TRBV2
CASGERGNEQFF
>TRBJ2-1|TRBV11-2
CASSLSSGRNEQFF
>TRBJ2-7|TRBV7-9
CASRTGQGAYEQYF
>TRBJ1-5|TRBV7-9
CASSFRGQGSNQPQHF
>TRBJ1-2|TRBV3-1/TRBV3-2
CASSPRGGSGGYTF
>TRBJ2-1|TRBV2
CASRQLNEQFF